The T cell receptor beta chain described here comes from a study of T cell changes during pregnancy in multiple sclerosis. V shed 0 bases and J shed 6 bases, with 5 bases lying between them. This CDR3 is built from 12 residues. In germline, CDR1 is SGHAT, CDR2 FQNNGV. TCRdb's copy holds only in-frame clones and misses some; the assay was immunoSEQ multiplex PCR. The sample includes 25,000 to 30,000 clones, roughly 89% of them seen just once. The source was CD8+ T cells from peripheral blood mononuclear cells, collected before pregnancy. The chain links TRBV11-2 to TRBJ2-5; D call uncertain. The receptor was derived from a female donor with multiple sclerosis, enrolled in a pregnancy study. CDR3 coding DNA: TGTGCCAGCAGCTTAGATCTACAGACCCAGTACTTC. Translated, it gives CASSLDLQTQYF.